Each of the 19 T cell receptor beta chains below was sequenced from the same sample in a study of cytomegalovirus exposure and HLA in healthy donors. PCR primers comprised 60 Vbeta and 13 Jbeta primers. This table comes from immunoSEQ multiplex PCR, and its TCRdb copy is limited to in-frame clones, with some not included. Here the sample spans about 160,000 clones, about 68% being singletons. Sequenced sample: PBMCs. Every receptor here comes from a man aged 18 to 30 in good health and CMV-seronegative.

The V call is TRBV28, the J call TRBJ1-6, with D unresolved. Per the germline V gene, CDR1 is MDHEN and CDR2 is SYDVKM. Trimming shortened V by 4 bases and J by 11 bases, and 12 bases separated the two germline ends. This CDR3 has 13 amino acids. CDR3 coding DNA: TGTGCCAGCAGTTGGCGGACTCCAACACCCCTCCACTTT. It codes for CASSWRTPTPLHF.

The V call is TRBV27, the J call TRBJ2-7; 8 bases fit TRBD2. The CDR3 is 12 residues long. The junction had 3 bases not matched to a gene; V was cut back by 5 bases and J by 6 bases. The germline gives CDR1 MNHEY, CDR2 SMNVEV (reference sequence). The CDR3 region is CASSPGGAEQYF. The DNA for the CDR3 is TGTGCCAGCAGTCCGGGGGGGGCCGAGCAGTACTTC.

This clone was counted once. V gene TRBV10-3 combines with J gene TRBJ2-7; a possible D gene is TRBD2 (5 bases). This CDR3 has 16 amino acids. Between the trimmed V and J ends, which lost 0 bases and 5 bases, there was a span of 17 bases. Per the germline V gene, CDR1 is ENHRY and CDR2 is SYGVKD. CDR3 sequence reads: CAISESVRGFRNEQYF. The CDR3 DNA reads TGTGCCATCAGTGAGTCGGTACGAGGGTTTCGGAACGAGCAGTACTTC.

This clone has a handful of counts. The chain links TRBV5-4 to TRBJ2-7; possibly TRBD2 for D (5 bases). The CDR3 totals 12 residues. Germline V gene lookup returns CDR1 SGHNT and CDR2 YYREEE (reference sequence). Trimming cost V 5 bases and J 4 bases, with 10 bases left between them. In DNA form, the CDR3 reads TGTGCCAGCAGACTTCCGGGGTACGAGCAGTACTTC. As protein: CASRLPGYEQYF.

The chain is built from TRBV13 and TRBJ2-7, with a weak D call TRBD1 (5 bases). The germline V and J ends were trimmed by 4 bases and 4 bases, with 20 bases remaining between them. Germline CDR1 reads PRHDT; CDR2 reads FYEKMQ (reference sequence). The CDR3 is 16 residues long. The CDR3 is CASSSPPATRAYEQYF. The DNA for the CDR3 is TGTGCCAGCAGCTCCCCCCCCGCCACCAGGGCGTACGAGCAGTACTTC.

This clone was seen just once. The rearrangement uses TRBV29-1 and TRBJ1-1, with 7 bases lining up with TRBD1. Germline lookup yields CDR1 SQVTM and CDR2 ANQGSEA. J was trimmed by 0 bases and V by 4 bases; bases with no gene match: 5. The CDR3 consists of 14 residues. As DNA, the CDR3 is TGCAGCGTTGTACAGGGGTTTTTGAACACTGAAGCTTTCTTT. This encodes CSVVQGFLNTEAFF.

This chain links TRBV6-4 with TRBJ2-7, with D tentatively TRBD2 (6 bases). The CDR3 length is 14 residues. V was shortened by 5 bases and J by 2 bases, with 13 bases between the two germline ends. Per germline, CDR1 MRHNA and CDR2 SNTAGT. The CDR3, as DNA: TGTGCCAGCAGTAGGGCTAGCGAAGCCTACGAGCAGTACTTC. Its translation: CASSRASEAYEQYF.

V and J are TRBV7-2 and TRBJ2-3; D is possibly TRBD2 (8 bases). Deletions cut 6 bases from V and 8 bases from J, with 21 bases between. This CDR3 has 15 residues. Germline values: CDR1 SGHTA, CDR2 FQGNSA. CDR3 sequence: CASSSGTRGQGTQYF. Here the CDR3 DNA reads TGTGCCAGCAGTTCCGGGACTAGGGGGCAGGGTACGCAGTATTTT.

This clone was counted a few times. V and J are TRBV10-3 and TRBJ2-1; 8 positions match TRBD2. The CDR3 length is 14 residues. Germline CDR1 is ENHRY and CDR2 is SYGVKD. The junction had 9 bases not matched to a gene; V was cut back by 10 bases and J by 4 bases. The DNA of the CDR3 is TGTGCCACGCGAACGGGACTAGGTTACAATGAGCAGTTCTTC. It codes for CATRTGLGYNEQFF.

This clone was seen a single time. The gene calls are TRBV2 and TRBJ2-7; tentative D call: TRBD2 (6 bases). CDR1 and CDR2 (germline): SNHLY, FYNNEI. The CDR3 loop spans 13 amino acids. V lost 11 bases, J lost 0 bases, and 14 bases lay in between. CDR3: CAGLQAISYEQYF. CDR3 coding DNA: TGTGCCGGACTACAGGCCATCTCCTACGAGCAGTACTTC.

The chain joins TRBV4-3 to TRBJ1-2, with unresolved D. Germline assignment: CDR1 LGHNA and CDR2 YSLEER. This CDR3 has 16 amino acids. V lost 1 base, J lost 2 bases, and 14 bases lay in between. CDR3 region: CASSQVEGFTNYGYTF. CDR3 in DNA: TGCGCCAGCAGCCAAGTTGAGGGTTTTACAAACTATGGCTACACCTTC.

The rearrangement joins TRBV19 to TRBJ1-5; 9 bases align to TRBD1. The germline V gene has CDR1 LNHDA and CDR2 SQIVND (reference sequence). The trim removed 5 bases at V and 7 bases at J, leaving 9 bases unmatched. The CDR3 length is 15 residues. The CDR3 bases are TGTGCCAGTAGTCTCCAGACAGGGGGGATGCAGCCCCAGCATTTT. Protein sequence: CASSLQTGGMQPQHF. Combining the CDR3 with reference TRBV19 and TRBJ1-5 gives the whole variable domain DGGITQSPKYLFRKEGQNVTLSCEQNLNHDAMYWYRQDPGQGLRLIYYSQIVNDFQKGDIAEGYSVSREKKESFPLTVTSAQKNPTAFYLCASSLQTGGMQPQHFGDGTRLSIL.

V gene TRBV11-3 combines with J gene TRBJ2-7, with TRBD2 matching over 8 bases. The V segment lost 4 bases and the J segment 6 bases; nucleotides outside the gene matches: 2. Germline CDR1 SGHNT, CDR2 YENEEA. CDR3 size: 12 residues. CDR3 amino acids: CASSSGGLEQYF. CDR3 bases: TGTGCCAGCAGCTCGGGGGGGCTCGAGCAGTACTTC. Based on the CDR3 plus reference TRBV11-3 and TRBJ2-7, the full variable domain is EAGVVQSPRYKIIEKKQPVAFWCNPISGHNTLYWYLQNLGQGPELLIRYENEEAVDDSQLPKDRFSAERLKGVDSTLKIQPAELGDSAVYLCASSSGGLEQYFGPGTRLTVT.

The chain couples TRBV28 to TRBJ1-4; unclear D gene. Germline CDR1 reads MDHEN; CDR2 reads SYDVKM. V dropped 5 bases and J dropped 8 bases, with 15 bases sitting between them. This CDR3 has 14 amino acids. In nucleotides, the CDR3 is TGTGCCAGCAGTCCGGGGAGCGGATGGGAAAAACTGTTTTTT. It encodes CASSPGSGWEKLFF.

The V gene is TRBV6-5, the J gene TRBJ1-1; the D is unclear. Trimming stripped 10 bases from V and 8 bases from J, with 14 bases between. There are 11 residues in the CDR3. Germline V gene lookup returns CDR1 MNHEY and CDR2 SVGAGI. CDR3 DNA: TGTGCCACCCGCTTGGGCAGGGAAGCTTTCTTT. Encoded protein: CATRLGREAFF.

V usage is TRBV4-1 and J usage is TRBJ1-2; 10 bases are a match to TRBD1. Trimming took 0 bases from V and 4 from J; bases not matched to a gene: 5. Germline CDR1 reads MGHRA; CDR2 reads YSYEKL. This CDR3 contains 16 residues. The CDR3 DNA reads TGCGCCAGCAGCCAAGATAAGACAGGGGGCGGCTATGGCTACACCTTC. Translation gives CASSQDKTGGGYGYTF.

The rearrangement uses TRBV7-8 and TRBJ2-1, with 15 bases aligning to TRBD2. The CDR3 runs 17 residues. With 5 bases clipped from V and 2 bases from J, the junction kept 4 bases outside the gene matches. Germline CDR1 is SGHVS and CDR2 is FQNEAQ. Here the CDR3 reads CASSPRTSGRAYNEQFF. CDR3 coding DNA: TGTGCCAGCAGCCCGCGGACTAGCGGGAGGGCCTACAATGAGCAGTTCTTC.

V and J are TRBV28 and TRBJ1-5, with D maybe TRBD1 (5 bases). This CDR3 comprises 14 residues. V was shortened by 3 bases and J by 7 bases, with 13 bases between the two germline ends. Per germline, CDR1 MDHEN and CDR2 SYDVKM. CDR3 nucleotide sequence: TGTGCCAGCAGTTTGGGCGGGGGGGGACAGCCCCAGCATTTT. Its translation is CASSLGGGGQPQHF.

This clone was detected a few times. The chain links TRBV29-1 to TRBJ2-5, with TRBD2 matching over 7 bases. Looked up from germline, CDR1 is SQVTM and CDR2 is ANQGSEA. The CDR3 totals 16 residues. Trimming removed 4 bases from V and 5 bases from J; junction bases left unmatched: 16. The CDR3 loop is CSVGIGGGGPRETQYF. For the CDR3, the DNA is TGCAGCGTTGGGATCGGTGGGGGAGGGCCGCGGGAGACCCAGTACTTC.